The T cell receptor beta chain under discussion was sequenced for a study of shared clonotypes between healthy human individuals. Sequencing was at deep level. This table comes from immunoSEQ multiplex PCR, and its TCRdb copy is limited to in-frame clones, with some not included. The repertoire holds 1.5 million to 2.5 million clones, with about 95% as singletons. CD45RO-negative CD8 cells positively selected for CCR7 made up the naive population, which excluded terminally differentiated effector memory CD45RA+ cells. V lost 5 bases, J lost 6 bases, and 13 bases stayed unmatched. In germline, CDR1 is MNHEY, CDR2 SMNVEV (reference sequence). This CDR3 contains 16 residues.

The TCR sequence derives from a man aged 18 to 30 in good health. This chain uses TRBV27 with TRBJ2-1; 7 bases match TRBD1. The sequenced material came from naive CD8+ T cells sorted from blood. The CDR3 is CASSQGTGTAANEQFF. The CDR3 DNA is TGTGCCAGCAGTCAGGGGACCGGGACAGCAGCCAATGAGCAGTTCTTC.